This TCR beta chain is drawn from a study of blood T cell repertoires in COVID-19. This clone appeared a single time. Per the original methods: Researchers report that nucleated cell counts were estimated from reference gene primer amplification. Only in-frame clones appear in the TCRdb table, and some are missing; sequencing was by immunoSEQ multiplex PCR. Clone size and V and J calls were adopted from that table, with D and trimming inferred from the DNA. This repertoire shows some 180,000 clones, more than 80% found once; its top ten account for 7.5% to 9.5%. Trimming cost V 3 bases and J 5 bases, with 13 bases left between them. The CDR3 runs to 14 residues. Germline CDR1 MDHEN, CDR2 SYDVKM.

The chain uses TRBV28 and TRBJ1-1, with D perhaps TRBD1 (5 bases). Sequencing was performed on peripheral blood. This TCR derives from a woman in her sixties with acute or convalescent COVID-19. In nucleotides, the CDR3 is TGTGCCAGCAGTTTTGCCAGGGTTGGGACTGAAGCTTTCTTT. Residues: CASSFARVGTEAFF.